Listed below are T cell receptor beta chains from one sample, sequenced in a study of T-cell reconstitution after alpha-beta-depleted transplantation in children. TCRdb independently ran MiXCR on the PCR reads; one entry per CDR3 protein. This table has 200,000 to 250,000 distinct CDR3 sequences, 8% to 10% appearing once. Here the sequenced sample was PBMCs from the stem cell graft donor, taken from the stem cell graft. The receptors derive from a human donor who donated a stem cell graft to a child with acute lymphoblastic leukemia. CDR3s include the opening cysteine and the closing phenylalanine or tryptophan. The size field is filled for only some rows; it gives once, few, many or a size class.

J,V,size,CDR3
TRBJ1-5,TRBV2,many,CASSELGGYSNQPQHF
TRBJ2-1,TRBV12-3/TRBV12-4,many,CASRMLGTPNEQFF
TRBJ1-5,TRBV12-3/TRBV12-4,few,CASNSQGGSRQPQHF
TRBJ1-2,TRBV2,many,CASSARVSDANYGYTF
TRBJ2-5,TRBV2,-,CASREGQGTTQYF
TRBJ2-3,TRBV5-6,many,CASSSSRDRSMNTQYF
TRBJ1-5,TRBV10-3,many,CAIGPGSNQPQHF
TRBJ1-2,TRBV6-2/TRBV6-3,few,CASTLDRSSGYTF
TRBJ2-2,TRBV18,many,CASSPLIGGRGTGELFF
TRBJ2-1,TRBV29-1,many,CSVGDAGFHNEQFF
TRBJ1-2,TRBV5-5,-,CASSFFGQEGYTF
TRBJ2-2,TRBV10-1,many,CASSPAGGRNTGELFF